A selection of T cell receptor beta chains follows, all from one sample in a study of blood T cell repertoires in COVID-19. The repertoire was sequenced with immunoSEQ multiplex PCR; TCRdb's copy has only in-frame clones and lacks some. Counted here are hundreds of thousands of clones, roughly 90% occurring once; the ten biggest clones make up more than 1.4%. Sequencing input: peripheral blood. Receptors were obtained from a woman aged 25 to 39 with active or convalescent COVID-19. The CDR3 runs from the conserved cysteine through the conserved F or W. The D gene is left open where the match is weak. Clone size is stated in some rows and not others, as once, few, many or a class when expanded.

size	D	J	V	CDR3	DNA
NA	NA	TRBJ2-5	TRBV5-1	CASSYQAAQETQYF	TGCGCCAGCAGCTACCAAGCTGCCCAAGAGACCCAGTACTTC
NA	TRBD1	TRBJ1-2	TRBV5-5	CASSRDRGHYGYTF	TGTGCCAGCAGCCGCGACAGGGGGCACTATGGCTACACCTTC
NA	NA	TRBJ2-3	TRBV3-1/TRBV3-2	CASSLKYSTDTQYF	TGTGCCAGCAGCCTTAAATATTCCACAGATACGCAGTATTTT
NA	NA	TRBJ1-3	TRBV11-3	CASSLDPGSGNTIYF	TGTGCCAGCAGCTTAGATCCGGGTTCTGGAAACACCATATATTTT
NA	NA	TRBJ1-1	TRBV30	CAWSVQLATEAFF	TGTGCCTGGAGTGTACAGCTTGCCACTGAAGCTTTCTTT
NA	TRBD1	TRBJ1-1	TRBV18	CASSPTGQFTNTEAFF	TGTGCCAGCTCACCGACGGGACAGTTTACGAACACTGAAGCTTTCTTT
NA	TRBD1	TRBJ2-6	TRBV5-1	CASSMRTGTASSGANVLTF	TGCGCCAGCAGCATGCGAACCGGGACAGCGAGCTCTGGGGCCAACGTCCTGACTTTC
NA	TRBD1	TRBJ1-5	TRBV6-2/TRBV6-3	CASSATGGQPQHF	TGTGCCAGCAGTGCGACAGGGGGTCAGCCCCAGCATTTT
NA	NA	TRBJ1-1	TRBV19	CASSMKGLDTEAFF	TGTGCCAGTAGTATGAAGGGGCTCGACACTGAAGCTTTCTTT
NA	TRBD1	TRBJ1-2	TRBV19	CASSRFTLTGGQNYGYTF	TGTGCCAGTAGTCGTTTTACTCTAACAGGGGGCCAGAACTATGGCTACACCTTC
NA	NA	TRBJ1-6	TRBV30	CAWRLRQGGRSLHF	TGTGCCTGGAGACTCCGGCAGGGTGGCCGTTCCCTCCACTTT
NA	NA	TRBJ2-3	TRBV5-1	CASSLGDHTDTQYF	TGCGCCAGCAGCTTGGGCGATCACACAGATACGCAGTATTTT
NA	NA	TRBJ1-5	TRBV5-6	CASSWGPDSSNQPQHF	TGTGCCAGCAGCTGGGGTCCCGACAGTAGCAATCAGCCCCAGCATTTT
NA	NA	TRBJ2-1	TRBV20-1	CSARADNEQFF	TGCAGTGCTAGAGCGGACAATGAGCAGTTCTTC
NA	NA	TRBJ1-6	TRBV9	CASSVEKGNSPLHF	TGTGCCAGCAGCGTAGAAAAGGGGAATTCACCCCTCCACTTT
NA	NA	TRBJ2-3	TRBV6-5	CASSYLSTQYF	TGTGCCAGCAGTTACCTTTCTACGCAGTATTTT
NA	NA	TRBJ1-2	TRBV4-1	CASSLTDGGDYYGYTF	TGCGCCAGCAGCCTAACCGATGGAGGGGATTACTATGGCTACACCTTC
NA	TRBD1	TRBJ1-2	TRBV19	CASSWTGGNYGYTF	TGTGCCAGTAGTTGGACAGGGGGAAACTATGGCTACACCTTC
few	TRBD1	TRBJ2-2	TRBV19	CASRGTGVAGELFF	TGTGCCAGTAGGGGGACAGGGGTGGCCGGGGAGCTGTTTTTT
NA	NA	TRBJ2-7	TRBV30	CAWSVGGPYEQYF	TGTGCCTGGAGTGTAGGCGGGCCCTACGAGCAGTACTTC
NA	NA	TRBJ1-2	TRBV7-9	CASSLTDNYGYTF	TGTGCCAGCAGCTTGACTGATAACTATGGCTACACCTTC
NA	NA	TRBJ2-7	TRBV12-5	CASGFRDIGTRGSYEQYF	TGTGCTAGTGGTTTCCGGGACATTGGAACAAGAGGCTCCTACGAGCAGTACTTC
NA	TRBD1	TRBJ2-1	TRBV7-9	CASSYTGTGHNEQFF	TGTGCCAGCAGCTACACCGGGACAGGACACAATGAGCAGTTCTTC